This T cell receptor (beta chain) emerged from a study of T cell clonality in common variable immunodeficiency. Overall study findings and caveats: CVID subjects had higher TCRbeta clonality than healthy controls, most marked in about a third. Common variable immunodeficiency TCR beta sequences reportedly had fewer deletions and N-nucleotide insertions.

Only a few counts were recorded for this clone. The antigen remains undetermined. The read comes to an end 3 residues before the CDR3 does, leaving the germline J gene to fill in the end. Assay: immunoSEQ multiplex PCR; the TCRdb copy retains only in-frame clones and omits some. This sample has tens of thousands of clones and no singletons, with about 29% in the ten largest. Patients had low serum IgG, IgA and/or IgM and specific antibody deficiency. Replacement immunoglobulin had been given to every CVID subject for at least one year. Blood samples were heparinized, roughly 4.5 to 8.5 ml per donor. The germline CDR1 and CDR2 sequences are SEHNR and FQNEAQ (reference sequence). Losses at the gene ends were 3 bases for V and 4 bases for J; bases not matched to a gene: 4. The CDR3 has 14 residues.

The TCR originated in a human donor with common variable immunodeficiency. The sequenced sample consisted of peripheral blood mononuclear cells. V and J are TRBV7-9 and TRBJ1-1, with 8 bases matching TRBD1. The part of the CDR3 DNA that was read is TGTGCCAGCAGCTTGGGACAGGCGGGCACTGAA. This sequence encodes CASSLGQAGTE. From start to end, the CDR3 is CASSLGQAGTEAFF.